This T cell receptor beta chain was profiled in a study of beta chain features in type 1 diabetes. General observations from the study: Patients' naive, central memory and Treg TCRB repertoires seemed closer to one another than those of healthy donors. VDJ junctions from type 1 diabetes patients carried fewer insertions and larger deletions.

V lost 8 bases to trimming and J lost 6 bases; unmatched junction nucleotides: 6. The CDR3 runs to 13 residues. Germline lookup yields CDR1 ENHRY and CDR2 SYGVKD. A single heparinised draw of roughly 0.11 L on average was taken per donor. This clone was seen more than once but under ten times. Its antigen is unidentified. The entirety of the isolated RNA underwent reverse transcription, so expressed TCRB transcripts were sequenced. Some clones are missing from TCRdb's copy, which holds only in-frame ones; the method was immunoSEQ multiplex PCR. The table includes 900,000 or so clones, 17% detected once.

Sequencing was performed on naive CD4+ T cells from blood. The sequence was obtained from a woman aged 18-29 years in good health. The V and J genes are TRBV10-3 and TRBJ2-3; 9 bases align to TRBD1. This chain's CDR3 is CAIGTGGPDTQYF. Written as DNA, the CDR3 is TGTGCCATCGGCACAGGGGGCCCGGATACGCAGTATTTT.